This T cell receptor (beta chain) stems from a study of T cell repertoires in cytomegalovirus infection. The overall study: Evidence of both CMV infection and a matching HLA type came from public TCR beta signatures.

Study-level points and caveats: CMV-specific HLA-C-restricted TCR beta clonotypes dominated the ex vivo response. Summed frequency of public TCR beta families distinguished CMV carriers with the relevant HLA.

Each CDR3 protein is one row after TCRdb ran MiXCR on the reads. The sample has fewer than 300,000 distinct CDR3 sequences; roughly 26% are singletons. This clonotype was counted a single time. What it recognizes is unknown. This CDR3 has 17 residues. J was trimmed by 3 bases and V by 4 bases; bases with no gene match: 14. Germline V gene data show CDR1 as SQVTM and CDR2 as ANQGSEA. The sequencing sample was made of PBMCs. The receptor's source is a human donor in good health (CMV status not recorded). Some clones in this sample may be carry-over from other donors' samples. The chain links TRBV29-1 to TRBJ2-7, with 11 bases that match TRBD2. DNA for the CDR3: TGCAGCGTTGGGCCGTGGCGATCTAGCGGGGGGATCTACGAGCAGTACTTC. Amino acid sequence: CSVGPWRSSGGIYEQYF.